The 20 T cell receptor beta chains below all came from one sample that was sequenced in a study of blood T cell repertoires in COVID-19. Clones were read by immunoSEQ multiplex PCR, and TCRdb kept only the in-frame ones, dropping some. The data hold 230,000 or so clones, with about 88% observed a single time. The material sequenced was PBMCs or T cells enriched from blood (not recorded which). The receptors were sampled from a woman between 50 and 59 years old who had been exposed to COVID-19.

The chain is built from TRBV6-2 or TRBV6-3 and TRBJ1-2; no clear D gene. CDR1 and CDR2 (germline): MNHEY, SVGEGT. V was cut by 2 bases and J by 5 bases, with 9 bases left in between. CDR3 length: 13 residues. CDR3 loop: CASSYPTGYGYTF. CDR3 coding DNA: TGTGCCAGCAGTTACCCCACGGGGTATGGCTACACCTTC.

This clone has a count of ten or more. CDR3 in amino acids: CASSAGLAGVATQYF. For the CDR3, the DNA is TGTGCCAGCAGTGCCGGACTAGCGGGGGTGGCGACCCAGTACTTC. V usage is TRBV2 and J usage is TRBJ2-5; 13 bases agree with TRBD2. The CDR3 totals 15 residues. The V gene's germline CDR1 is SNHLY and CDR2 FYNNEI. After removal of 4 bases from V and 7 bases from J, the junction contained 6 bases not matched to a gene.

The gene calls are TRBV9 and TRBJ2-1, with 7 bases fitting TRBD2. The V and J ends lost 2 bases and 7 bases, in that order; junction bases with no gene match: 6. Germline V gives CDR1 SGDLS, CDR2 YYNGEE. CDR3 length equals 14 residues. CDR3 region: CASSVGRGRNEQFF. The CDR3 nucleotides read TGTGCCAGCAGCGTTGGGCGGGGGAGAAATGAGCAGTTCTTC.

The J gene is TRBJ1-2, the V gene TRBV7-9, with D unresolved. The V gene's germline CDR1 is SEHNR and CDR2 FQNEAQ (reference sequence). This CDR3 is 13 amino acids long. V lost 2 bases to trimming and J lost 11 bases, with 15 bases between them. CDR3 sequence: CASSLSGSLMYTF. As DNA, the CDR3 is TGTGCCAGCAGCTTAAGTGGTAGTCTGATGTACACCTTC.

In its sample, this clone was seen once. The rearrangement joins TRBV12-3 or TRBV12-4 to TRBJ1-2, with 8 bases matching TRBD1. The CDR3 is 13 amino acids. Germline trimming cut 3 bases from V and 9 bases from J; bases unmatched to any gene: 6. CDR3 in amino acids: CASSFWDRPSYTF. The CDR3 nucleotides are TGTGCCAGCAGTTTTTGGGACAGGCCCAGCTACACCTTC.

The chain has TRBV10-2 and TRBJ2-1; 8 nucleotides agree with TRBD2. V lost 3 bases, J lost 7 bases, and 8 bases stayed unmatched. The CDR3 is 15 amino acids. Germline V CDR1 and CDR2: WSHSY, SAAADI. DNA for the CDR3: TGCGCCAGCAGTGAAATAGCGGGGAGGGTAAATGAGCAGTTCTTC. It yields the protein CASSEIAGRVNEQFF.

The rearrangement links TRBV10-3 to TRBJ1-1; 9 nucleotides agree with TRBD1. Germline assignment: CDR1 ENHRY and CDR2 SYGVKD. The CDR3 spans 16 residues. V lost 3 bases and J lost 4; bases outside the gene matches: 9. CDR3 in DNA: TGTGCCATCAGTGATTATCCGGGACAGGGAGGCACTGAAGCTTTCTTT. Translated, it gives CAISDYPGQGGTEAFF.

The chain is built from TRBV30 and TRBJ1-1, with 8 bases fitting TRBD1. The ends lost 4 bases at V and 11 bases at J; junction bases unmatched: 12. Germline loops: CDR1 GTSNPN, CDR2 SVGIG (reference sequence). This CDR3 is built from 13 residues. The CDR3 region has the DNA TGTGCCTGGATTCTTGCAGGGGGCGGAGTGGCTTTCTTT. As protein: CAWILAGGGVAFF.

The sample holds one count of this clone. Within the sample, other DNA sequences also encode this same CDR3. The chain employs TRBV3-1 (or the pseudogene TRBV3-2) and TRBJ1-3; D not certain. V lost 4 bases, J lost 3 bases, and 4 bases lay in between. Germline CDR1 reads LGHDT; CDR2 reads YNNKEL (reference sequence). This CDR3 comprises 12 residues. For the CDR3, the DNA is TGTGCCAGCAGCCCGAGTGGAAACACCATATATTTT. Protein sequence: CASSPSGNTIYF.

The chain employs TRBV7-2 and TRBJ1-5; the D gene is possibly TRBD1 (6 bases). From germline, CDR1 is SGHTA and CDR2 FQGNSA. The V and J ends lost 1 base and 2 bases respectively, with 21 bases between them. CDR3 size: 19 residues. CDR3 in amino acids: CASSLGVQGGPPGNQPQHF. The CDR3 DNA is TGTGCCAGCAGCTTAGGGGTACAGGGCGGGCCGCCGGGCAATCAGCCCCAGCATTTT.

The rearrangement links TRBV9 to TRBJ2-3; 12 nucleotides align to TRBD2. The germline V gene has CDR1 SGDLS and CDR2 YYNGEE. J lost 6 bases, V lost 3 bases, and 11 bases had no gene match. The CDR3 has 17 residues. CDR3 nucleotide sequence: TGTGCCAGCAGCGATACTAGCGGGGGGCCCGTCTCGGATACGCAGTATTTT. Translated: CASSDTSGGPVSDTQYF.

This chain connects TRBV2 to TRBJ1-1; a weak D match, TRBD1 (5 bases). The CDR3 has 14 amino acids. V gave up 4 bases and J gave up 1 base, with 10 bases separating them. Germline loops: CDR1 SNHLY, CDR2 FYNNEI. The CDR3 coding sequence is TGTGCCAGCAGTGTGGGGCAGACGAACACTGAAGCTTTCTTT. Protein product: CASSVGQTNTEAFF.

The rearrangement uses TRBV5-1 and TRBJ2-7; 7 bases agree with TRBD2. The CDR3 runs to 14 residues. V shed 2 bases and J 1 base; nucleotides not matched to a gene: 3. Germline values: CDR1 SGHRS, CDR2 YFSETQ. The CDR3 DNA reads as TGCGCCAGCAGCTTAATCGGGGGGTCCTACGAGCAGTACTTC. Encoded protein: CASSLIGGSYEQYF.

The rearrangement uses TRBV6-2 or TRBV6-3 and TRBJ1-1; no definite D call. Between the trimmed V and J ends, which lost 5 bases and 0 bases, there was a span of 16 bases. The germline V gene has CDR1 MNHEY and CDR2 SVGEGT. The CDR3 contains 16 residues. CDR3 residues: CASSRNQVLMNTEAFF. The CDR3 DNA reads TGTGCCAGCAGTCGCAACCAGGTACTCATGAACACTGAAGCTTTCTTT.

This clone occurred a few times. V gene TRBV5-6 combines with J gene TRBJ1-2, with D hard to call. V lost 0 bases to trimming and J lost 8 bases, with 14 bases between them. The CDR3 extends over 14 amino acids. Germline V gene data show CDR1 as SGHDT and CDR2 as YYEEEE. This CDR3 reads CASSLAPEMRGYTF. The DNA for the CDR3 is TGTGCCAGCAGCTTGGCTCCAGAGATGAGGGGCTACACCTTC.

CDR3 nucleotides: TGTGCCAGCAGCCAAGCCGGGGGCACAGATACGCAGTATTTT. It codes for CASSQAGGTDTQYF. The chain combines TRBV14 with TRBJ2-3, with D tentatively TRBD2 (5 bases). Germline V gene data show CDR1 as SGHDN and CDR2 as FVKESK. The CDR3 covers 14 residues. Deletions cut 1 base from V and 1 base from J, with 6 bases between. Based on the CDR3 plus reference TRBV14 and TRBJ2-3, the full variable domain is EAGVTQFPSHSVIEKGQTVTLRCDPISGHDNLYWYRRVMGKEIKFLLHFVKESKQDESGMPNNRFLAERTGGTYSTLKVQPAELEDSGVYFCASSQAGGTDTQYFGPGTRLTVL.

The chain employs TRBV27 and TRBJ1-6, with D perhaps matching TRBD1 (5 bases). The CDR3 loop spans 16 amino acids. From germline, CDR1 is MNHEY and CDR2 SMNVEV (reference sequence). Trimming removed 3 bases at V and 9 bases at J, with 18 bases between. The CDR3 nucleotides are TGTGCCAGCAGTTTTGGGGGGACGGGGGTTACTTCACCCCTCCACTTT. Encoded protein: CASSFGGTGVTSPLHF.

The J gene is TRBJ2-7, the V gene TRBV7-9; 9 bases line up with TRBD1. The CDR3 is 15 amino acids. CDR1 is SEHNR and CDR2 is FQNEAQ in the germline V gene (reference sequence). V shed 5 bases and J 4 bases; nucleotides not matched to a gene: 9. The CDR3 coding sequence is TGTGCCAGCAGCACGAACAGGGGGCTTTTTTACGAGCAGTACTTC. Translation: CASSTNRGLFYEQYF.

The gene calls are TRBV12-3 or TRBV12-4 and TRBJ1-2; 9 nucleotides match TRBD1. The CDR3 sequence is 13 residues long. With 5 bases clipped from V and 5 bases from J, the junction kept 3 bases outside the gene matches. The CDR3 coding sequence is TGTGCCAGCAGTAGGACAGGGGCATATGGCTACACCTTC. It is translated as CASSRTGAYGYTF.

This chain connects TRBV12-3 or TRBV12-4 to TRBJ1-3; the D gene is possibly TRBD1 (5 bases). This CDR3 is built from 13 residues. V was clipped by 8 bases and J by 3 bases, with 11 bases between them. The CDR3, as DNA: TGTGCCAGCGACCGGGGGATTGGAAACACCATATATTTT. This codes for CASDRGIGNTIYF.